The present T cell receptor (beta chain) was sequenced within a study of cytomegalovirus exposure and HLA in healthy donors. PCR primers comprised 60 Vbeta and 13 Jbeta primers. Profiled with immunoSEQ multiplex PCR; TCRdb holds only in-frame clones, not every one. The sample holds approximately 100,000 clones, over 65% seen once. CDR3 length: 15 residues. The V gene's germline CDR1 is MNHNS and CDR2 SASEGT. Trimming took off 4 bases at V and 8 bases at J, with 20 bases between the two ends. The clonotype originates from a female donor in good health and CMV-seronegative. Material: PBMCs. The chain uses TRBV6-1 and TRBJ1-1; tentative D call: TRBD1 (6 bases). In DNA form, the CDR3 reads TGTGCCAGCAGTGCGATAACAGGGTTCGGCCACGAAGCTTTCTTT. Its translation is CASSAITGFGHEAFF.